This T cell receptor beta chain came from a study of blood T cell repertoires in COVID-19. In the study overall: Whether acute or convalescent, the COVID-19 samples came from the United States, Italy and Spain. Sample material is recorded as cDNA or gDNA derived from T cells, B-cell-depleted T cells, or PBMCs.

Germline V gene data show CDR1 as LNHDA and CDR2 as SQIVND (reference sequence). V was pared by 7 bases and J by 4 bases, with 13 bases between. This CDR3 is built from 13 residues. In the authors' methods: Reference gene primer amplification in the assay estimated nucleated cell counts. Assay used: immunoSEQ multiplex PCR; TCRdb lists only in-frame clones, some missing. V and J calls and clone size follow that table, whereas D and trimming were derived from the DNA. Here the sample spans fewer than 150,000 clones, roughly 81% being singletons. Sequencing was performed on peripheral blood. The source is a man aged 40-49 years with acute or convalescent COVID-19. J is TRBJ1-1 and V is TRBV19; TRBD1 might be the D (5 bases). CDR3 in amino acids: CASIGWGITEAFF. In DNA form, the CDR3 reads TGTGCCAGTATAGGATGGGGCATCACTGAAGCTTTCTTT.